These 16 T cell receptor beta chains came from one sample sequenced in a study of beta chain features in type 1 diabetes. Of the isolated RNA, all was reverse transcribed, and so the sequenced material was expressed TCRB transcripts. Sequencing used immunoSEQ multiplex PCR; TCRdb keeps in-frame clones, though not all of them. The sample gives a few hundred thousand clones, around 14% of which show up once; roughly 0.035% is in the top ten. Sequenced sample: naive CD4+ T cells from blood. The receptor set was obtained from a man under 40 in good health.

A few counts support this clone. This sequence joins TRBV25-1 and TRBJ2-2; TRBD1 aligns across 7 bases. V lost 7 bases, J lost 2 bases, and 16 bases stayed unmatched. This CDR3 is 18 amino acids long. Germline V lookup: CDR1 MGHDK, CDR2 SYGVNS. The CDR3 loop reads CASTPRTSGTVNTGELFF. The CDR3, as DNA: TGTGCCAGCACACCTCGCACTTCCGGGACAGTTAACACCGGGGAGCTGTTTTTT.

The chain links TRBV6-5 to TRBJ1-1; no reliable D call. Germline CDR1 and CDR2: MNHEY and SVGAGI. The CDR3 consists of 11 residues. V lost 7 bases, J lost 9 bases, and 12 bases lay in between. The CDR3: CASKREAKAFF. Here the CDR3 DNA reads TGTGCCAGCAAGCGGGAGGCTAAAGCTTTCTTT.

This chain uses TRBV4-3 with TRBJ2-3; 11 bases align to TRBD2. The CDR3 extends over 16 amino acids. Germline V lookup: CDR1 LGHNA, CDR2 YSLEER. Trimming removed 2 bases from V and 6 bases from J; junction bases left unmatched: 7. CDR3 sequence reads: CASSQYLAGGADTQYF. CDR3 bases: TGCGCCAGCAGCCAATATCTAGCGGGAGGCGCGGATACGCAGTATTTT.

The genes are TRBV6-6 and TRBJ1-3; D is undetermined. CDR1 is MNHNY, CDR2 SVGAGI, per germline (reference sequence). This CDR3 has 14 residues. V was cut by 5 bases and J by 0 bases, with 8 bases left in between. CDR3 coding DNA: TGTGCCAGCAGTGGAGGGAGCTCTGGAAACACCATATATTTT. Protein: CASSGGSSGNTIYF.

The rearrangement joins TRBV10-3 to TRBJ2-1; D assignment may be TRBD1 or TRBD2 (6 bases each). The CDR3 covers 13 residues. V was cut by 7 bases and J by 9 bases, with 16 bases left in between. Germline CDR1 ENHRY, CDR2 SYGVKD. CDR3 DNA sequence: TGTGCCATCAACGCAGGGGAGGTCACTGAGCAGTTCTTC. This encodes CAINAGEVTEQFF.

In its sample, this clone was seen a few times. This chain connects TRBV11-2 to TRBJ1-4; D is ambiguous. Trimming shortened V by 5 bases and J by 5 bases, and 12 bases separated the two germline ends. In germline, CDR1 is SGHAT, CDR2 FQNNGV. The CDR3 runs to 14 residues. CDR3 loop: CASSAGPRNEKLFF. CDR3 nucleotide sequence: TGTGCCAGCAGCGCCGGGCCTCGCAATGAAAAACTGTTTTTT.

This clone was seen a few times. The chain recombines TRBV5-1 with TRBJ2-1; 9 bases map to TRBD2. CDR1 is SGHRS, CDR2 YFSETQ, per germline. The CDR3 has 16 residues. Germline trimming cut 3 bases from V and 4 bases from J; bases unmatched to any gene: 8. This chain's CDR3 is CASSSGLASSYNEQFF. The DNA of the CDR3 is TGCGCCAGCAGCTCGGGACTAGCCTCAAGTTACAATGAGCAGTTCTTC.

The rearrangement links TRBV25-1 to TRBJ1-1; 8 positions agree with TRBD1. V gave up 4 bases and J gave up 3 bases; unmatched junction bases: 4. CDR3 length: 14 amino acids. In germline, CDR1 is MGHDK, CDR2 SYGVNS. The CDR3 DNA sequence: TGTGCCAGCAGTGCGTTGGACAGGGACACTGAAGCTTTCTTT. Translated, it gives CASSALDRDTEAFF.

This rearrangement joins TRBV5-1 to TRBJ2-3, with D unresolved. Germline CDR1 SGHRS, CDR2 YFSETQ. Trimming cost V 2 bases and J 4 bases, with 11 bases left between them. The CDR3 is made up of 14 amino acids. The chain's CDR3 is CASSFESNSDTQYF. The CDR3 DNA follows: TGCGCCAGCAGCTTCGAGTCCAATTCAGATACGCAGTATTTT.

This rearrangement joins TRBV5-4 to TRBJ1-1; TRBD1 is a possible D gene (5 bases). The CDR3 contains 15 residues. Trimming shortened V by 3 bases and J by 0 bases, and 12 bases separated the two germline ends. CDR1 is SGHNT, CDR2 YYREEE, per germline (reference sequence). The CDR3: CASSSRQSMNTEAFF. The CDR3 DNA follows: TGTGCCAGCAGCTCGAGACAGAGTATGAACACTGAAGCTTTCTTT.

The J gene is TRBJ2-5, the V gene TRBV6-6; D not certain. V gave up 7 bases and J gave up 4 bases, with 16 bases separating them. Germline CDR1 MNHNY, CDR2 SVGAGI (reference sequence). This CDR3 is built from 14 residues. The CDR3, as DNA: TGTGCCAGCACCTTCTCTGGGGTACGAGAGACCCAGTACTTC. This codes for CASTFSGVRETQYF.

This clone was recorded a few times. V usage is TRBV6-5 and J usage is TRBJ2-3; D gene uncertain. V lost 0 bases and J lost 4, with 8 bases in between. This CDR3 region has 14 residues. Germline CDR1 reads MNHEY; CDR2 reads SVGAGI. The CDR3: CASSYSVSSDTQYF. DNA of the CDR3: TGTGCCAGCAGTTACTCGGTTTCATCAGATACGCAGTATTTT.

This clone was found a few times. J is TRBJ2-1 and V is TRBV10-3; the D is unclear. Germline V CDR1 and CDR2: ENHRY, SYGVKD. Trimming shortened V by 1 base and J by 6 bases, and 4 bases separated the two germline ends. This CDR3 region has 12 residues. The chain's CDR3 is CAISEWPNEQFF. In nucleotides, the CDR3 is TGTGCCATCAGTGAGTGGCCCAATGAGCAGTTCTTC.

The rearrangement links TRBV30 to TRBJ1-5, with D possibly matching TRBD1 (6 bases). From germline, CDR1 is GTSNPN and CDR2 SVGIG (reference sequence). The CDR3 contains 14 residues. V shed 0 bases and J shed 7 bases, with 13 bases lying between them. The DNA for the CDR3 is TGTGCCTGGAGTGTAGGGGGAGGGATCCAGCCCCAGCATTTT. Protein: CAWSVGGGIQPQHF.

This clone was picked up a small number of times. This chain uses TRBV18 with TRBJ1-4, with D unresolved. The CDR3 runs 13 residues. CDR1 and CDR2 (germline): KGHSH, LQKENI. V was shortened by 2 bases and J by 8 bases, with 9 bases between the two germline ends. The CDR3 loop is CASSPGSQEKLFF. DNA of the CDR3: TGTGCCAGCTCACCAGGGAGCCAAGAAAAACTGTTTTTT.

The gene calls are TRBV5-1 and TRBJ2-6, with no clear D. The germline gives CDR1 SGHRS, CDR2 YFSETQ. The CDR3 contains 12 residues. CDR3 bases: TGCGCGTCCAGGTCTGGGGCCAACGTCCTGACTTTC. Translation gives CASRSGANVLTF.